This T cell receptor (beta chain) was recovered during a study of blood T cell repertoires in COVID-19. Across the study: From T cells, B-cell-depleted T cells, or PBMCs came the material, which was cDNA or gDNA.

The table came from immunoSEQ multiplex PCR; TCRdb's copy has only in-frame clones and leaves some out. The sample comprises a few hundred thousand clones, about nine tenths of which are singletons, and 0.85% to 1% rests with the top ten. The CDR3 is 11 amino acids. Trimming left V 2 bases short and J 8 bases short, with 4 bases between. V usage is TRBV12-3 or TRBV12-4 and J usage is TRBJ2-1, with D unresolved. The clonotype originates from a middle-aged woman who had recovered from COVID-19. Sequenced material: peripheral blood. CDR3 in DNA: TGTGCCAGCAGTTTACTCGATGAGCAGTTCTTC. Translation: CASSLLDEQFF.